This T cell receptor (beta chain) was sequenced in a study of OX40 agonist ivuxolimab in advanced cancers. Points from the study as a whole: The antigens recognized by the expanded peripheral T cells, that is their antigen specificity, were not determined. Expanded clones were, on average, more numerous among CD8+ T cells than CD4+.

To note about this clone: Its matching antigen is unknown.

Clones were sequenced by immunoSEQ multiplex PCR, and TCRdb holds only the in-frame ones, with some missing. This table holds roughly 30,000 clones, around 82% found once. Losses at the gene ends were 8 bases for V and 6 bases for J; bases not matched to a gene: 6. The CDR3 contains 13 residues. The germline V gene has CDR1 MNHEY and CDR2 SMNVEV (reference sequence). This rearrangement joins TRBV27 to TRBJ1-5; 8 bases line up with TRBD1. Sequenced material: CD4+ or CD8+ T cells sorted from blood, taken in a trial of the OX40 agonist ivuxolimab. This clonotype originated in an adult with an advanced solid tumor such as melanoma, head and neck, liver or kidney cancer. The CDR3 coding sequence is TGTGCCAGCGGGAACAGGGGGAGTCAGCCCCAGCATTTT. Translating it yields CASGNRGSQPQHF.